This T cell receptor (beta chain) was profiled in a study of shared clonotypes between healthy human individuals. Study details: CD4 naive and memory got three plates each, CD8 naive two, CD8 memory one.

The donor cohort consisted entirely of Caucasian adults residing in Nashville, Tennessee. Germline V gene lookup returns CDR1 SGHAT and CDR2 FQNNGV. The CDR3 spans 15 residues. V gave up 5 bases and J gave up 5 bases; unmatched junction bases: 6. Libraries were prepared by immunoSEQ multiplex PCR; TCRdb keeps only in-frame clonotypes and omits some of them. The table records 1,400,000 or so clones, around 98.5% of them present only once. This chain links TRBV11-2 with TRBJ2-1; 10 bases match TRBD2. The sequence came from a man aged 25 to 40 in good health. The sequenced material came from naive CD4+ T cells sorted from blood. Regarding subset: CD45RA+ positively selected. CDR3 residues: CASSAELAGNNEQFF. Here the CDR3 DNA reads TGTGCCAGCAGCGCGGAACTAGCGGGAAACAATGAGCAGTTCTTC.